Each of the 5 T cell receptor beta chains below was sequenced from the same sample in a study of identical twins. TCRdb itself ran the 5' RACE reads through MiXCR, one entry per CDR3 protein. The table records 350,000 or so distinct CDR3 sequences, about 12% of them present only once. The data also belong to a second study, concerning yellow fever vaccine responses in identical twins.

Sequenced: CD8+ T cells sorted from blood. These receptor sequences come from a woman aged 18-29 years in good health.

There are many counts of this clonotype. CDR3 nucleotides: TGTGCCATCAGTGAGGACAGGGACACAGATACGCAGTATTTT. Amino acids: CAISEDRDTDTQYF. The V and J genes are TRBV10-3 and TRBJ2-3; 7 bases match TRBD1. The J segment lost 2 bases and the V segment lost 2 bases, leaving 1 base of the junction unmatched. Germline CDR1 ENHRY, CDR2 SYGVKD. The CDR3 contains 14 residues.

This clonotype was seen a few times. V and J are TRBV20-1 and TRBJ2-7; 8 bases are a match to TRBD2. V was clipped by 7 bases and J by 2 bases; unmatched bases: 4. CDR3 length equals 12 residues. Germline V CDR1 and CDR2: DFQATT, SNEGSKA (reference sequence). The CDR3 spells CSEIAGPYEQYF. In nucleotides, the CDR3 is TGCAGTGAGATAGCGGGACCCTACGAGCAGTACTTC.

This clonotype was observed a handful of times. The chain carries TRBV20-1 and TRBJ2-7; D may correspond to TRBD1 or TRBD2 (5 bases each). CDR3 length: 13 residues. Trimming took 3 bases from V and 2 from J, leaving 11 bases between them. In germline, CDR1 is DFQATT, CDR2 SNEGSKA (reference sequence). The CDR3 reads CSASWGNPYEQYV. The DNA for the CDR3 is TGCAGTGCTAGTTGGGGGAACCCCTACGAGCAGTACGTC.

This clonotype was seen a handful of times. The rearrangement uses TRBV13 and TRBJ2-1; 9 bases align to TRBD1. CDR1 is PRHDT, CDR2 FYEKMQ, per germline (reference sequence). The CDR3 extends over 14 amino acids. The ends lost 4 bases at V and 7 bases at J; junction bases unmatched: 5. CDR3 protein: CASSSRGTGNEQFF. The CDR3 region has the DNA TGTGCCAGCAGCTCACGTGGGACAGGGAATGAGCAGTTCTTC.

The gene calls are TRBV6-5 and TRBJ1-2; 8 bases are a match to TRBD1. The CDR3 consists of 13 residues. Germline CDR1 MNHEY, CDR2 SVGAGI. The V segment lost 2 bases and the J segment 6 bases; nucleotides outside the gene matches: 2. The CDR3 sequence: CASSYTGGDGYTF. The CDR3 nucleotides are TGTGCCAGCAGTTACACAGGGGGTGATGGCTACACCTTC.